Here is one TCR beta chain with its context. The sample belongs to a study of blood T cell repertoires in COVID-19. Study-wide context: Acute-phase and convalescent COVID-19 samples originated in the United States, Italy and Spain. T cells, B-cell-depleted T cells, or PBMCs provided the cDNA or gDNA that served as material.

Only in-frame clones appear in the TCRdb table, and some are missing; sequencing was by immunoSEQ multiplex PCR. Of some 200,000 clones listed, just under 85% were seen once; the top ten hold about 1.3%. This CDR3 contains 15 residues. CDR1 is SGHDN and CDR2 is FVKESK in the germline V gene. The V end lost 1 base, the J end lost 7 bases, and 14 bases lay between the germline ends. The receptor's source is a woman aged 40 to 50 with acute COVID-19. The gene calls are TRBV14 and TRBJ1-5; perhaps TRBD1 as D (6 bases). The sequenced sample consisted of PBMCs or T cells enriched from blood (not recorded which). CDR3 protein: CASSQGSTGKQPQHF. The CDR3 coding sequence is TGTGCCAGCAGCCAAGGGTCGACAGGAAAACAGCCCCAGCATTTT.